A selection of T cell receptor beta chains follows, all from one sample in a study of blood T cell repertoires in COVID-19. The table came from immunoSEQ multiplex PCR; TCRdb's copy has only in-frame clones and leaves some out. The profile covers some 260,000 clones, with roughly 90% appearing a single time and roughly 6% taken by the ten largest. Input material: PBMCs or T cells enriched from blood (not recorded which). The receptors derive from a woman aged 25 to 39 with acute COVID-19. Both conserved end residues are part of each CDR3. Fields, in order: V gene, D gene, J gene, clone size, CDR3 protein, CDR3 DNA. The D gene is left open where the match is weak. Some rows mark clone size as missing; the rest say once, few, many or name a class of expanded clone.

TRBV6-5	TRBD1	TRBJ2-3	NA	CASSPGQRTVNTQYF	TGTGCCAGCAGTCCGGGACAGCGGACTGTAAATACGCAGTATTTT
TRBV15	TRBD1	TRBJ1-1	NA	CATSRAPGTANTEAFF	TGTGCCACCAGCAGGGCACCTGGGACAGCGAACACTGAAGCTTTCTTT
TRBV11-2	TRBD2	TRBJ2-1	once	CASSLGGGSYNEQFF	TGTGCCAGCAGCTTAGGCGGGGGCTCCTACAATGAGCAGTTCTTC
TRBV7-9	TRBD2	TRBJ2-5	NA	CASSSGLAAYQETQYF	TGTGCCAGCAGCTCGGGACTAGCGGCGTACCAAGAGACCCAGTACTTC
TRBV6-1	NA	TRBJ1-2	NA	CASSEDRVLGGYTF	TGTGCCAGCAGTGAAGACAGGGTCTTGGGTGGCTACACCTTC
TRBV7-2	TRBD1	TRBJ2-1	NA	CASSLDNRGNEQFF	TGTGCCAGCAGCTTAGACAACAGGGGAAATGAGCAGTTCTTC
TRBV28	TRBD1	TRBJ2-3	NA	CASSRGQVTDTQYF	TGTGCCAGCAGTCGGGGACAGGTCACAGATACGCAGTATTTT
TRBV12-3/TRBV12-4	NA	TRBJ2-7	NA	CASSLRGRAEQYF	TGTGCCAGCAGTTTGCGGGGGCGCGCCGAGCAGTACTTC
TRBV7-2	NA	TRBJ2-1	NA	CASSFDGEPYNEQFF	TGTGCCAGCAGCTTTGACGGGGAACCCTACAATGAGCAGTTCTTC
TRBV25-1	TRBD1	TRBJ2-1	NA	CASLGPGQGYNEQFF	TGTGCCAGCTTAGGCCCGGGACAGGGCTACAATGAGCAGTTCTTC
TRBV12-3/TRBV12-4	TRBD1	TRBJ1-2	NA	CASRTGQNYGYTF	TGTGCCAGTAGGACAGGCCAGAACTATGGCTACACCTTC
TRBV7-9	NA	TRBJ1-1	NA	CASSSDGGGAEAFF	TGTGCCAGCAGCTCCGACGGGGGTGGGGCTGAAGCTTTCTTT
TRBV6-1	NA	TRBJ2-3	NA	CASSEELGGTDTQYF	TGTGCCAGCAGTGAAGAATTAGGGGGCACAGATACGCAGTATTTT
TRBV28	NA	TRBJ2-7	NA	CASSLIRGSEQYF	TGTGCCAGCAGTTTAATTAGGGGCTCCGAGCAGTACTTC
TRBV7-9	NA	TRBJ1-6	NA	CASSPPGRQSSNSPLHF	TGTGCCAGCAGCCCGCCGGGTCGACAGAGCTCTAATTCACCCCTCCACTTT
TRBV21-1	NA	TRBJ2-7	NA	CASSMRDRVYEQYF	TGTGCCAGCAGCATGCGGGACAGGGTGTACGAGCAGTACTTC
TRBV16	NA	TRBJ2-7	NA	CASSQSGGSSYEQYF	TGTGCCAGCAGCCAATCGGGAGGTAGCTCCTACGAGCAGTACTTC
TRBV28	NA	TRBJ2-7	NA	CASSLNVQGPPNEQYF	TGTGCCAGCAGTTTAAACGTCCAGGGCCCTCCTAACGAGCAGTACTTC
TRBV7-6	NA	TRBJ1-2	NA	CASSVQPADYGYTF	TGTGCCAGCAGCGTACAGCCGGCTGACTATGGCTACACCTTC
TRBV9	NA	TRBJ2-3	NA	CASSVGGSPGLGDTQYF	TGTGCCAGCAGCGTAGGGGGTAGCCCAGGACTGGGGGATACGCAGTATTTT
TRBV28	TRBD1	TRBJ1-2	NA	CASSLWDRGRSNYGYTF	TGTGCCAGCAGTTTATGGGACAGGGGGCGTTCGAACTATGGCTACACCTTC
TRBV19	TRBD1	TRBJ2-7	NA	CASSIAPGTAHEQYF	TGTGCCAGTAGTATAGCTCCCGGGACAGCGCACGAGCAGTACTTC
TRBV19	TRBD2	TRBJ2-1	NA	CASSTGTRGRSYNEQFF	TGTGCCAGTAGTACTGGGACTAGGGGCCGCTCCTACAATGAGCAGTTCTTC
TRBV4-3	NA	TRBJ1-4	NA	CASSQAGRANEKLFF	TGCGCCAGCAGCCAGGCTGGGAGGGCTAATGAAAAACTGTTTTTT
TRBV4-1	NA	TRBJ2-1	NA	CASSHQGLVNEQFF	TGCGCCAGCAGCCACCAGGGACTGGTCAATGAGCAGTTCTTC
TRBV7-9	NA	TRBJ1-6	NA	CASSLAGRDSPLHF	TGTGCCAGCAGCTTAGCAGGGAGGGACTCACCCCTCCACTTT
TRBV5-1	TRBD1	TRBJ2-2	NA	CASSLTQGAGGELFF	TGCGCCAGCAGCTTAACTCAGGGGGCTGGCGGGGAGCTGTTTTTT
TRBV2	NA	TRBJ1-2	once	CASSPKNNGGESGYTF	TGTGCCAGCAGTCCTAAGAATAACGGGGGTGAGAGCGGCTACACCTTC
TRBV6-2/TRBV6-3	TRBD1	TRBJ1-5	NA	CASSSTGVQPQHF	TGTGCCAGCAGTTCAACAGGGGTTCAGCCCCAGCATTTT
TRBV29-1	NA	TRBJ2-3	NA	CSWAGVLDTQYF	TGCAGCTGGGCCGGGGTACTAGATACGCAGTATTTT
TRBV28	TRBD1	TRBJ1-5	NA	CASSPRRGTGVRGNQPQHF	TGTGCCAGCAGCCCCCGTAGAGGGACAGGGGTTAGGGGCAATCAGCCCCAGCATTTT
TRBV7-9	TRBD1	TRBJ2-5	NA	CASQHPQGETQYF	TGTGCCAGCCAACACCCACAGGGGGAGACCCAGTACTTC
TRBV18	TRBD1	TRBJ1-5	NA	CASSPGTENQPQHF	TGTGCCAGCTCACCCGGGACAGAGAATCAGCCCCAGCATTTT
TRBV18	NA	TRBJ1-5	NA	CASSETGALSSNQPQHF	TGTGCCAGCTCTGAGACAGGAGCCCTTTCCAGCAATCAGCCCCAGCATTTT
TRBV23-1	TRBD1	TRBJ1-1	NA	CASSLQGWDTEAFF	TGCGCCAGCAGCCTACAGGGGTGGGACACTGAAGCTTTCTTT
TRBV10-3	NA	TRBJ2-3	NA	CATKGFETDTQYF	TGTGCCACCAAGGGGTTTGAGACAGATACGCAGTATTTT
TRBV6-1	NA	TRBJ1-4	NA	CASSEVRGTGNEKLFF	TGTGCCAGCAGTGAAGTGAGGGGGACCGGCAATGAAAAACTGTTTTTT
TRBV6-4	NA	TRBJ1-3	NA	CASSDPQPGHSGNTIYF	TGTGCCAGCAGTGACCCTCAACCGGGACACTCTGGAAACACCATATATTTT
TRBV12-3/TRBV12-4	TRBD1	TRBJ1-4	NA	CASSLGTAEKLFF	TGTGCCAGCAGTCTGGGGACAGCGGAAAAACTGTTTTTT
TRBV2	NA	TRBJ1-5	NA	CASRAGQSNQPQHF	TGTGCCAGCAGGGCTGGACAGAGCAATCAGCCCCAGCATTTT
TRBV25-1	TRBD1	TRBJ1-2	NA	CASSSPGQGAYGYTF	TGTGCCAGCAGTTCTCCGGGACAGGGGGCCTATGGCTACACCTTC
TRBV5-1	TRBD2	TRBJ2-7	NA	CASRLAGDPSYEQYF	TGCGCCAGCAGGCTAGCGGGGGATCCCTCCTACGAGCAGTACTTC
TRBV4-1	TRBD2	TRBJ2-7	NA	CASSQASLAGGAYEQYF	TGCGCCAGCAGCCAAGCGTCACTAGCGGGAGGGGCCTACGAGCAGTACTTC
TRBV28	NA	TRBJ2-1	NA	CASSPPVF	TGTGCCAGCAGCCCCCCCGTCTTC
TRBV5-1	NA	TRBJ2-2	NA	CASSQTQGYTGELFF	TGCGCCAGCAGCCAAACCCAGGGGTACACCGGGGAGCTGTTTTTT
TRBV6-1	TRBD1	TRBJ1-3	NA	CASSEWSLGRGSGNTIYF	TGTGCCAGCAGTGAATGGAGTTTGGGCAGGGGGTCTGGAAACACCATATATTTT
TRBV19	NA	TRBJ2-7	NA	CASSYQGYEQYF	TGTGCCAGTAGTTACCAGGGGTACGAGCAGTACTTC
TRBV5-6	TRBD1	TRBJ1-1	NA	CASSLGQGVREAFF	TGTGCCAGCAGCTTGGGGCAGGGGGTACGAGAAGCTTTCTTT